The 27 T cell receptor beta chains below come from one sample, sequenced in a study of blood T cell repertoires in COVID-19. Some clones are missing from TCRdb's copy, which holds only in-frame ones; the method was immunoSEQ multiplex PCR. There are around 180,000 clones in the sample; more than 75% occur only once, and approximately 2.7% lies in the top ten. The sample was peripheral blood. The source of these receptors is a middle-aged man with active or convalescent COVID-19.

The CDR3 DNA follows: TGTGCCAGCAGTTACCGGGACACCCGGACTGAAGCTTTCTTT. This gives the protein CASSYRDTRTEAFF. The rearrangement joins TRBV6-5 to TRBJ1-1; tentatively, D is TRBD1 (6 bases). Germline CDR1 is MNHEY and CDR2 is SVGAGI. The CDR3 is 14 amino acids. V lost 2 bases and J lost 5, with 12 bases in between.

V is TRBV5-1 and J is TRBJ1-1, with D maybe TRBD1 (6 bases). Germline CDR1 reads SGHRS; CDR2 reads YFSETQ. Trimming removed 4 bases from V and 1 base from J, with 17 bases in between. The CDR3 length is 16 residues. CDR3 region: CASSPRIGQTNTEAFF. The CDR3 DNA reads as TGCGCCAGCAGCCCAAGAATCGGACAGACGAACACTGAAGCTTTCTTT.

The rearrangement uses TRBV4-1 and TRBJ2-7, with D possibly being TRBD1 (6 bases). The CDR3 totals 14 residues. The V gene's germline CDR1 is MGHRA and CDR2 YSYEKL. V lost 4 bases, J lost 6 bases, and 16 bases lay in between. CDR3 residues: CASSRTQGLSEQYF. The CDR3 DNA follows: TGCGCCAGCAGCCGGACACAGGGTTTGTCCGAGCAGTACTTC.

V is TRBV28 and J is TRBJ1-5; TRBD1 matches 7 bases. V lost 6 bases, J lost 3 bases, and 5 bases stayed unmatched. The CDR3 runs 14 residues. The germline V gene encodes CDR1 MDHEN and CDR2 SYDVKM. CDR3 bases: TGTGCCAGCAGGGGGACAGTAGACAATCAGCCCCAGCATTTT. Residues: CASRGTVDNQPQHF.

The chain's CDR3 is CASRSGLAGDYNEQFF. CDR3 DNA: TGTGCCAGCAGGTCGGGACTAGCGGGGGACTACAATGAGCAGTTCTTC. The rearrangement joins TRBV7-2 to TRBJ2-1, with 14 bases aligning to TRBD2. CDR3 length equals 16 residues. With 6 bases clipped from V and 3 bases from J, the junction kept 4 bases outside the gene matches. CDR1 and CDR2 from the germline V gene are SGHTA and FQGNSA.

CDR3 residues: CASSLFDRGPVLTF. The CDR3 DNA reads TGTGCCAGCAGCCTCTTTGACAGGGGGCCAGTCCTGACTTTC. The rearrangement joins TRBV5-6 to TRBJ2-6; 10 bases align to TRBD1. Germline values: CDR1 SGHDT, CDR2 YYEEEE. The V and J ends lost 4 bases and 13 bases, in that order; junction bases with no gene match: 8. The CDR3 runs 14 residues.

The rearrangement links TRBV27 to TRBJ1-1; TRBD1 aligns across 9 bases. This CDR3 region has 15 residues. The J segment lost 1 base and the V segment lost 5 bases, leaving 5 bases of the junction unmatched. Germline lookup yields CDR1 MNHEY and CDR2 SMNVEV (reference sequence). The CDR3 DNA reads as TGTGCCAGCAGTCTACAGGGGGCTAGGAACACTGAAGCTTTCTTT. Protein: CASSLQGARNTEAFF.

The V call is TRBV2, the J call TRBJ2-5; weak D call: TRBD2 (6 bases). Per the germline V gene, CDR1 is SNHLY and CDR2 is FYNNEI. The V end was cut by 5 bases, the J end by 5 bases, with 6 bases between. The CDR3 is 11 residues long. The CDR3 DNA is TGTGCCAGCAGTCTAGCGGAGACCCAGTACTTC. Protein sequence: CASSLAETQYF.

V is TRBV5-1 and J is TRBJ1-1; the D is unclear. This CDR3 has 14 amino acids. Trimming cost V 0 bases and J 10 bases, with 16 bases left between them. Germline CDR1 reads SGHRS; CDR2 reads YFSETQ. CDR3 DNA: TGCGCCAGCAGCTTGGCGTCTGAGGCACGGGGAGCTTTCTTT. The encoded protein is CASSLASEARGAFF.

This chain joins TRBV29-1 and TRBJ2-2; TRBD1 agrees at 8 bases. This CDR3 region has 15 residues. Germline V gene data show CDR1 as SQVTM and CDR2 as ANQGSEA. Trimming at V came to 5 bases and at J to 4 bases, leaving 9 bases not matched to a gene. The CDR3 DNA is TGCAGCGTTCTTCCCGGGACAGGTGGCACCGGGGAGCTGTTTTTT. As protein: CSVLPGTGGTGELFF.

The V call is TRBV2, the J call TRBJ1-2, with 7 bases lining up with TRBD1. CDR1 is SNHLY and CDR2 is FYNNEI in the germline V gene. There are 12 residues in the CDR3. With 6 bases clipped from V and 8 bases from J, the junction kept 6 bases outside the gene matches. The DNA for the CDR3 is TGTGCCAGCAGAGGGGACAGAGGAGGCTACACCTTC. Its protein is CASRGDRGGYTF.

The V call is TRBV6-2 or TRBV6-3, the J call TRBJ2-5, with a weak D call TRBD2 (6 bases). This CDR3 has 15 amino acids. Germline loops: CDR1 MNHEY, CDR2 SVGEGT. Trimming stripped 2 bases from V and 7 bases from J, with 17 bases between. CDR3 sequence (DNA): TGTGCCAGCAGTTACGCCGGGACTGGGATGGTGACCCAGTACTTC. As protein: CASSYAGTGMVTQYF.

This chain links TRBV5-8 with TRBJ1-2, with 8 bases that match TRBD1. The V and J ends lost 6 bases and 13 bases, in that order; junction bases with no gene match: 20. Germline assignment: CDR1 SGHTS and CDR2 YDEGEE. The CDR3 is 15 amino acids. As DNA, the CDR3 is TGTGCCAGCATCCCCCTCCGGGACAGGCTTCGAGAGGCCACCTTC. Translation gives CASIPLRDRLREATF.

A few counts support this clone. The J gene is TRBJ2-7, the V gene TRBV19, with D possibly being TRBD1 (6 bases). Per the germline V gene, CDR1 is LNHDA and CDR2 is SQIVND (reference sequence). The CDR3 runs 11 residues. Trimming took 9 bases from V and 3 from J, leaving 9 bases between them. The CDR3 DNA is TGTGCCAGCGGACAGATCTACGAGCAGTACTTC. As protein: CASGQIYEQYF.

The chain has TRBV15 and TRBJ2-2; tentatively, D is TRBD2 (6 bases). CDR3 length: 17 residues. The V gene's germline CDR1 is LNHNV and CDR2 YYDKDF (reference sequence). Between the trimmed V and J ends, which lost 1 base and 2 bases, there was a span of 14 bases. The CDR3 coding sequence is TGTGCCACCAGCAGAGTAATCGGGACTCTCAACACCGGGGAGCTGTTTTTT. Translating it yields CATSRVIGTLNTGELFF.

CDR3 loop: CASSSLLDYNEQFF. The CDR3 coding sequence is TGTGCCAGCAGCAGTCTTCTTGACTACAATGAGCAGTTCTTC. The J gene is TRBJ2-1, the V gene TRBV6-5; no definite D call. Germline V gene data show CDR1 as MNHEY and CDR2 as SVGAGI. Trimming removed 6 bases at V and 3 bases at J, with 12 bases between. This CDR3 comprises 14 residues.

The chain couples TRBV5-5 to TRBJ2-7; tentatively, D is TRBD1 (6 bases). Trimming removed 4 bases at V and 3 bases at J, with 17 bases between. This CDR3 region has 15 residues. The V gene's germline CDR1 is SGHKS and CDR2 YYEKEE (reference sequence). The CDR3 DNA sequence: TGTGCCAGCAGCCAGCCAGGCAGGGGCGTCTACGAGCAGTACTTC. This sequence encodes CASSQPGRGVYEQYF.

V is TRBV19 and J is TRBJ1-5; weak D call: TRBD1 (5 bases). Trimming shortened V by 1 base and J by 5 bases, and 6 bases separated the two germline ends. The CDR3 spans 13 residues. Germline V gives CDR1 LNHDA, CDR2 SQIVND (reference sequence). The CDR3 DNA follows: TGTGCCAGTAGTATAGGGGGGGATCAGCCCCAGCATTTT. This sequence encodes CASSIGGDQPQHF.

This clone was found once. J is TRBJ2-7 and V is TRBV7-2; 9 bases are a match to TRBD1. This CDR3 is 13 amino acids long. Per the germline V gene, CDR1 is SGHTA and CDR2 is FQGNSA. J lost 10 bases, V lost 2 bases, and 6 bases had no gene match. Here the CDR3 DNA reads TGTGCCAGCAGCTTAAAAGACAGGGGGTATCAGTACTTC. Its protein is CASSLKDRGYQYF.

J is TRBJ2-3 and V is TRBV6-5, with 15 bases lining up with TRBD2. V dropped 2 bases and J dropped 5; count of bases not matched to a gene: 2. Germline V gene lookup returns CDR1 MNHEY and CDR2 SVGAGI. The CDR3 runs 16 residues. DNA for the CDR3: TGTGCCAGCAGTTACGGGACTAGCGGGGGGATAGATACGCAGTATTTT. This encodes CASSYGTSGGIDTQYF.

This clone was counted a single time. The rearrangement links TRBV21-1 to TRBJ2-1; the table's D call, TRBD2, has no DNA check behind it. TRBV21-1 corresponds to a pseudogene. This CDR3 spans 14 amino acids. DNA for the CDR3: TGTGCCAGCCGGGAAGATTCCTCCTACAATGAGCAGTTCTTC. Translation: CASREDSSYNEQFF.

This clone was counted only a few times. V and J are TRBV19 and TRBJ2-1; 8 bases align to TRBD2. J gave up 7 bases and V 7 bases, and 9 bases lay outside the gene matches. The CDR3 runs to 14 residues. CDR1 is LNHDA, CDR2 SQIVND, per germline (reference sequence). This chain's CDR3 is CASNSGGPGNEQFF. DNA for the CDR3: TGTGCCAGTAACTCGGGGGGGCCTGGGAATGAGCAGTTCTTC.

V gene TRBV19 combines with J gene TRBJ1-4; 7 positions agree with TRBD1. V trimming: 5 bases; J trimming: 7 bases; junction bases outside the gene matches: 13. Germline assignment: CDR1 LNHDA and CDR2 SQIVND (reference sequence). This CDR3 spans 16 amino acids. This chain's CDR3 is CASSPLTGTESEKLFF. The CDR3 DNA sequence: TGTGCCAGTAGTCCTCTTACCGGGACAGAAAGTGAAAAACTGTTTTTT.

J is TRBJ2-3 and V is TRBV5-6; D possibly corresponds to TRBD1 (5 bases). Trimming pared 0 bases from V and 2 bases from J, leaving 10 bases between. This CDR3 has 15 amino acids. Germline lookup yields CDR1 SGHDT and CDR2 YYEEEE. CDR3: CASSLEGDYTDTQYF. The DNA of the CDR3 is TGTGCCAGCAGCTTGGAAGGGGATTACACAGATACGCAGTATTTT. Looking up the rest from reference TRBV5-6 and TRBJ2-3 gives the full variable domain: DAGVTQSPTHLIKTRGQQVTLRCSPKSGHDTVSWYQQALGQGPQFIFQYYEEEERQRGNFPDRFSGHQFPNYSSELNVNALLLGDSALYLCASSLEGDYTDTQYFGPGTRLTVL.

The V and J genes are TRBV7-9 and TRBJ2-5; D perhaps matches TRBD2 (5 bases). Germline loops: CDR1 SEHNR, CDR2 FQNEAQ (reference sequence). Trimming took 2 bases from V and 5 from J, leaving 12 bases between them. This CDR3 has 14 residues. The DNA for the CDR3 is TGTGCCAGCAGCTTAAGTCTGCCGGGGGAGACCCAGTACTTC. As protein: CASSLSLPGETQYF.

This chain uses TRBV5-1 with TRBJ1-2, with D tentatively TRBD1 (6 bases). Germline CDR1 and CDR2: SGHRS and YFSETQ. V was trimmed by 4 bases and J by 8 bases, leaving 12 bases between them. The CDR3 length is 12 residues. As DNA, the CDR3 is TGCGCCAGCAGCCAGGGGCGGAGAGGCTACACCTTC. This encodes CASSQGRRGYTF.

The rearrangement joins TRBV5-8 to TRBJ1-6, with D unresolved. In germline, CDR1 is SGHTS, CDR2 YDEGEE. V was cut by 0 bases and J by 8 bases, with 15 bases left in between. The CDR3 extends over 16 amino acids. The CDR3 loop is CASSLDYFSPDSPLHF. CDR3 bases: TGTGCCAGCAGCTTGGATTACTTCTCGCCGGATTCACCCCTCCACTTT.